Included here is one T cell receptor beta chain sequence, with context. These data are taken from a study of shared clonotypes between healthy human individuals. Turning to the study itself: Used for every donor were three CD4 naive, three CD4 memory, two CD8 naive and one CD8 memory plate.

Only Caucasian adults living in Nashville, Tennessee served as donors. The repertoire was sequenced with immunoSEQ multiplex PCR; TCRdb's copy has only in-frame clones and lacks some. The sample has 2 million or so clones, 95% seen once. The CDR3 length is 15 residues. Germline loops: CDR1 WNHNN, CDR2 SYGVQD (reference sequence). Trimming removed 3 bases at V and 1 base at J, with 12 bases between. The sample comprised naive CD4+ T cells sorted from blood. The subset was: CD45RA+ positively selected. This sequence joins TRBV10-1 and TRBJ2-5; no definite D call. The source of this sequence is a man aged 18 to 35 in good health. The CDR3 DNA reads TGCGCCAGCAGTGAATCCTCCCCACCCCAAGAGACCCAGTACTTC. Translated, it gives CASSESSPPQETQYF.